The 26 T cell receptor delta chains in this list originate from one sample, sequenced in a study of γδ T cells in repeated Plasmodium falciparum infection. TCRdb re-called the multiplex PCR reads through CATT. This sample has around 89,000 delta-chain clones, with around 1.4% found just once. Vgamma9/Vdelta2+ and Vdelta2-negative gammadelta T cells were flow-sorted from PBMC for bulk sequencing. Sequences were obtained from gamma-delta T cells from blood. The receptor set was obtained from a pool of human donors (malaria-infected and uninfected, not separated).

The sample holds many counts of this clone. One base separates it from a far larger clone, so it is likely a read error. Other DNA variants within this sample encode the same CDR3. V is TRDV1 and J is TRDJ2; TRDD3 aligns across 8 bases. Germline V CDR1 and CDR2: TSWWSYY, QGS. The CDR3 contains 20 residues. The CDR3 bases are TGTGCTCTTGGGGAACTAGCCCTACTAGGTGGGGGATGGTTGACAGCGCAACTCTTCTTT. Translation: CALGELALLGGGWLTAQLFF.

This clone was counted only a few times. One base separates it from a far larger clone, so it is likely a read error. The sample contains more than one DNA sequence encoding this CDR3. The chain links TRDV1 to TRDJ1; D uncertain. This CDR3 is 18 amino acids long. The germline V gene encodes CDR1 TSWWSYY and CDR2 QGS. V shed 3 bases and J shed 2 bases, with 22 bases lying between them. CDR3 coding DNA: TGTGCTCTTGGGGATTTCCGGCTCTCCTCCCTATATACCGATAAACTCATCTTT. It specifies CALGDFRLSSLYTDKLIF.

Note on this clone: A much larger clone is a single base away; this may be a read error. The DNA is omitted, as the CDR3 cannot be located on it reliably, and the CDR3 follows TCRdb's listing. Called V gene: TRDV1; the J gene was not called; the listed D gene, TRDD3, was not tested against the DNA. The CDR3 adds up to 17 amino acids, both ends counted. From germline, CDR1 is TSWWSYY and CDR2 QGS. CDR3 amino acids: CALGELWGPGSTDKPIF.

A few counts support this clone. The protein TCRdb gives is from a much larger clone and does not agree with this DNA's translation at residue 15, likely a read error; the protein shown here comes from the DNA. The rearrangement uses TRDV1 and TRDJ1, with TRDD3 identical over 8 bases. No J segment appears in TCRdb, so it was assigned here by matching the sequence to germline. Trimming at V came to 3 bases and at J to 7 bases, leaving 22 bases not matched to a gene. CDR1 is TSWWSYY and CDR2 is QGS in the germline V gene. The CDR3 is made up of 19 amino acids. The CDR3 DNA follows: TGTGCTCTTGGGGAGCTGACTTCCTTCAGGGGGATATACGCCGGTAAACTCATCTTT. Amino acids: CALGELTSFRGIYAGKLIF.

This clone has a handful of counts. The TCRdb protein, from a much larger clone, departs from this DNA's translation at residue 3, likely by read error; the protein shown derives from the DNA. V is TRDV2 and J is TRDJ1; 8 bases are shared with TRDD2. No J gene is reported in TCRdb; it was inferred here by comparing the DNA with germline. Germline CDR1 GEAIGNYY, CDR2 EKD. This CDR3 spans 17 amino acids. CDR3 sequence (DNA): TGTGCCCGTGACCTCTTCCTACGGAACGAGAACACCGATAAACTCATCTTT. Translating gives CARDLFLRNENTDKLIF.

The genes are TRDV1 and TRDJ2; D call uncertain. Matching the DNA to germline supplied the J gene, which TCRdb does not give. The germline V gene has CDR1 TSWWSYY and CDR2 QGS. Trimming stripped 0 bases from V and 10 bases from J, with 3 bases between. The CDR3 contains 11 residues. CDR3 protein: CALGELGQLFF. In nucleotides, the CDR3 is TGTGCTCTTGGGGAACTCGGACAACTCTTCTTT.

This clone was seen at least ten times. The V and J genes are TRDV1 and TRDJ1; D might be TRDD2 (5 bases). Trimming removed 3 bases from V and 0 bases from J, with 8 bases in between. There are 14 residues in the CDR3. Germline lookup yields CDR1 TSWWSYY and CDR2 QGS. CDR3 in amino acids: CALGEFLYTDKLIF. CDR3 sequence (DNA): TGTGCTCTTGGGGAGTTCCTCTACACCGATAAACTCATCTTT.

This clone was seen a few times. TCRdb shows a much larger clone's protein in place of this DNA's translation, and the two differ at residue 10, likely through a read error; the protein shown is translated from the DNA. This rearrangement joins TRDV3 to TRDJ1; 9 positions agree with TRDD3. The J gene comes from matching the DNA to germline here; TCRdb lacks it. CDR1 TVYSNPD and CDR2 GDNSRS come from the germline V gene (reference sequence). Germline trimming cut 1 base from V and 8 bases from J; bases unmatched to any gene: 14. The CDR3 is made up of 15 amino acids. The CDR3 DNA reads TGTGCCTTTATTTGTCGGCTGGGGGATGCGGAAAAACTCATCTTT. Translation gives CAFICRLGDAEKLIF.

Details on this clone: The protein that TCRdb holds for this DNA derives from a much larger clone and differs from the translated DNA at residue 4, which likely indicates a read error; the protein shown here is translated from the DNA. This chain uses TRDV2 with TRDJ1, with unresolved D. No J gene was available from TCRdb, and it was assigned here by a germline match of the DNA. Germline assignment: CDR1 GEAIGNYY and CDR2 EKD. The CDR3 length is 17 residues. The CDR3 DNA follows: TGTGCCTGTGTCACCGTCGATAAAGGTACACACACCGATAAACTCATCTTT. It translates to CACVTVDKGTHTDKLIF.

This clone was detected many times. TCRdb records a much larger clone's protein for this DNA, with a difference at residue 13 that likely arises from a read error; the protein given is the translation of the DNA. V is TRDV1 and J is TRDJ1; perhaps TRDD3 as D (6 bases). Germline V gives CDR1 TSWWSYY, CDR2 QGS. This CDR3 has 21 amino acids. V was trimmed by 0 bases and J by 0 bases, leaving 26 bases between them. The CDR3 loop reads CALGELSAPMYWEIDTDKLIF. As DNA, the CDR3 is TGTGCTCTTGGGGAACTTTCCGCCCCAATGTACTGGGAGATAGACACCGATAAACTCATCTTT.

On this clone itself: A far larger clone is off by one base, so a read error is likely. This specimen includes other DNA sequences encoding the same CDR3. V usage is TRDV1 and J usage is TRDJ1; a possible D gene is TRDD3 (5 bases). Trimming took off 4 bases at V and 0 bases at J, with 27 bases between the two ends. This CDR3 contains 20 residues. The germline gives CDR1 TSWWSYY, CDR2 QGS. The CDR3: CALGAGWPAGILLYTDKLIF. The CDR3 nucleotides read TGTGCTCTTGGGGCTGGGTGGCCGGCGGGAATACTTCTGTACACCGATAAACTCATCTTT.

A note on this clone: The protein TCRdb lists belongs to a much larger clone and differs from this DNA's translation at residue 5, which points to a read error; the protein shown is made from the DNA. The chain uses TRDV2 and TRDJ3, with 8 bases that match TRDD3. The J gene, missing from TCRdb, was assigned here through DNA to germline matching. CDR1 and CDR2 (germline): GEAIGNYY, EKD. The V and J ends lost 3 bases and 2 bases, in that order; junction bases with no gene match: 20. The CDR3 length is 22 residues. The CDR3 bases are TGTGCCTGTGACGCTTCATATGTACTGGGGGGCCTCTCCACCTGGGACACCCGACAGATGTTTTTC. It translates to CACDASYVLGGLSTWDTRQMFF.

This clone was picked up a small number of times. The gene calls are TRDV1 and TRDJ1, with a tentative D call TRDD2 (6 bases). Since TCRdb gives no J gene, matching the DNA to germline was used here to assign it. Germline V lookup: CDR1 TSWWSYY, CDR2 QGS. There are 17 residues in the CDR3. The V end was cut by 4 bases, the J end by 8 bases, with 26 bases between. DNA of the CDR3: TGTGCTCTTGGGGGAGGGGTCCTACACCTCCCGGGGGGCAAACTCATCTTT. Encoded protein: CALGGGVLHLPGGKLIF.

At least ten counts were recorded for this clone. A read error is the likely source, as a far larger clone sits one nucleotide away. Additional DNA sequences in this sample encode the identical CDR3. The V call is TRDV2, the J call TRDJ1, with 13 bases aligning to TRDD3. This CDR3 region has 17 residues. Unmatched junction bases numbered 6, after V lost 3 bases and J lost 0 bases. CDR1 and CDR2 (germline): GEAIGNYY, EKD. In nucleotides, the CDR3 is TGTGCCTGTGACTCACTACTGGGGGATACGTACACCGATAAACTCATCTTT. Encoded protein: CACDSLLGDTYTDKLIF.

This clone was counted between two and nine times. This is likely an artifact of a read error, given a far larger clone one base away. The sample carries other DNA sequences with the same CDR3. The chain employs TRDV2 and TRDJ1, with 11 bases identical to TRDD3. TCRdb gives no J gene; it was assigned here by matching the DNA to germline. CDR1 is GEAIGNYY and CDR2 is EKD in the germline V gene. The CDR3 consists of 23 residues. The CDR3 DNA reads as TGTGCCTGCGACACCGGTTCCCACTCCCTTAATACTGGGGGATATCCGTACACCGATAAACTCATCTTT. This gives the protein CACDTGSHSLNTGGYPYTDKLIF.

This clone was counted only a few times. The translation of this DNA and the TCRdb protein of a much larger clone differ at residue 15, probably owing to a read error; the protein shown here is translated from the DNA. The V gene call reads TRDV3; no J gene was called; the D call TRDD3 from the table was never checked on the DNA. The length of the CDR3 is 16 residues. Per the germline V gene, CDR1 is TVYSNPD and CDR2 is GDNSRS (reference sequence). The CDR3 DNA sequence: TGTGCCTTTAATCCGGGGGATACGTTCCCCACCGATAAACTCACCTTT. Translated: CAFNPGDTFPTDKLTF.

Ten or more counts support this clone. The same CDR3 is also encoded by other DNA sequences in this sample. The chain uses TRDV1 and TRDJ1; no firm D call. CDR3 length: 13 residues. The V and J ends lost 4 bases and 11 bases respectively, with 17 bases between them. CDR1 is TSWWSYY and CDR2 is QGS in the germline V gene. The CDR3 protein is CALGGATPRELIF. DNA for the CDR3: TGTGCTCTTGGGGGGGCTACCCCTCGTGAGCTCATCTTT.

Note on this clone: The mismatch at residue 11 between this DNA's translation and the TCRdb protein of a much larger clone likely reflects a read error; the protein shown is translated from the DNA. The genes are TRDV1 and TRDJ1, with 12 bases that match TRDD3. The J gene was not available in TCRdb and was assigned here by matching the DNA to germline segments. The germline V gene encodes CDR1 TSWWSYY and CDR2 QGS. CDR3 size: 24 residues. J lost 3 bases, V lost 6 bases, and 32 bases had no gene match. CDR3: CALGDRAPPLHWGIQNLAADKLIF. The CDR3 nucleotides read TGTGCTCTTGGAGATCGGGCGCCTCCCTTGCACTGGGGGATACAAAATTTAGCAGCCGATAAACTCATCTTT.

With regard to this clone: It differs at one base from a far larger clone, so likely a read error. Other DNA variants within this sample encode the same CDR3. The V gene is TRDV2, the J gene TRDJ3; a possible D gene is TRDD3 (5 bases). TCRdb offers no J gene call, so here the DNA was matched to germline to obtain one. The CDR3 is made up of 17 amino acids. The germline V and J ends were trimmed by 1 base and 0 bases, with 9 bases remaining between them. The germline gives CDR1 GEAIGNYY, CDR2 EKD. The CDR3 sequence is CACDTGDSSWDTRQMFF. The CDR3 DNA follows: TGTGCCTGTGACACTGGGGACTCCTCCTGGGACACCCGACAGATGTTTTTC.

About this clone itself: Given a far larger clone just one base away, this is likely a sequencing read error. Other DNA sequences in this sample translate to the same CDR3. V is TRDV3 and J is TRDJ1; TRDD3 aligns across 13 bases. TCRdb lists no J gene, so it was determined here by aligning the DNA to germline. The CDR3 length is 15 residues. From germline, CDR1 is TVYSNPD and CDR2 GDNSRS (reference sequence). V was clipped by 1 base and J by 8 bases; unmatched bases: 10. CDR3 amino acids: CAFMVRTGGYAKLIF. In DNA, the CDR3 is TGTGCCTTTATGGTCCGTACTGGGGGATACGCCAAACTCATCTTT.

Note on this clone: The protein in TCRdb stems from a much larger clone and differs at residue 7 from this DNA's translation, likely a read error; here the protein is translated from the DNA. The V and J genes are TRDV2 and TRDJ2; D is uncertain. No J segment appears in TCRdb, so it was assigned here by matching the sequence to germline. The CDR3 runs 15 residues. Germline lookup yields CDR1 GEAIGNYY and CDR2 EKD. Between the trimmed V and J ends, which lost 1 base and 0 bases, there was a span of 8 bases. The CDR3 reads CACDTGRALTAQLFF. The CDR3 nucleotides are TGTGCCTGTGACACTGGGAGAGCTTTGACAGCACAACTCTTCTTT.

This clone has a handful of counts. The TCRdb protein comes from a much larger clone and disagrees with this DNA's translation at residue 6, likely due to a read error; the protein given here is derived from the DNA. This chain links TRDV3 with TRDJ1; D gene ambiguous. The J gene, left out of TCRdb, was set here by checking the DNA against germline. Trimming took off 0 bases at V and 0 bases at J, with 17 bases between the two ends. Germline CDR1 reads TVYSNPD; CDR2 reads GDNSRS (reference sequence). The CDR3 spans 16 residues. CDR3 sequence: CAFSGPLKLYTDKLIF. The CDR3 DNA is TGTGCCTTTAGTGGTCCCCTTAAGCTGTACACCGATAAACTCATCTTT.

This clone was recorded many times. The V gene is TRDV1, the J gene TRDJ1; 9 bases match TRDD3. This CDR3 is built from 18 residues. CDR1 and CDR2 (germline): TSWWSYY, QGS. V lost 3 bases, J lost 0 bases, and 11 bases stayed unmatched. The CDR3 loop reads CALGDPRNWGTYTDKLIF. The CDR3 coding sequence is TGTGCTCTTGGGGACCCACGCAACTGGGGGACGTACACCGATAAACTCATCTTT.

In regard to this clone: TCRdb's entry gives the protein of a much larger clone, which mismatches this DNA's translation at residue 11, likely from a read error; the protein reported here is translated from the DNA. This chain connects TRDV2 to TRDJ1; 10 bases line up with TRDD3. TCRdb carries no J gene annotation; the J gene was assigned here by matching the DNA with germline. V gave up 4 bases and J gave up 2 bases; unmatched junction bases: 18. CDR1 is GEAIGNYY and CDR2 is EKD in the germline V gene. CDR3 length: 19 residues. The CDR3 here is CACEPFILGDAPGTDKLIF. CDR3 coding DNA: TGTGCCTGTGAGCCCTTTATACTGGGGGATGCGCCTGGGACCGATAAACTCATCTTT.

This clone has ten or more counts. This DNA's translation differs at residue 3 from TCRdb's protein, which comes from a much larger clone; a read error is likely, and the protein shown is translated from the DNA. The chain has TRDV1 and TRDJ1; 7 bases are a match to TRDD3. CDR3 length equals 15 residues. Per the germline V gene, CDR1 is TSWWSYY and CDR2 is QGS. CDR3 in amino acids: CAIGDRPFYTDKLIF. Written as DNA, the CDR3 is TGTGCTATTGGGGATAGACCCTTCTACACCGATAAACTCATCTTT.

Notes on this clone: TCRdb pairs this DNA with a much larger clone's protein that differs at residue 3, likely a read error; the protein shown was translated from the DNA. This chain connects TRDV2 to TRDJ1; D may be TRDD3 (6 bases). The J gene was not available in TCRdb and was assigned here by matching the DNA to germline segments. The CDR3 has 19 residues. The germline V gene has CDR1 GEAIGNYY and CDR2 EKD. The CDR3 DNA reads as TGTGCCTATGACACCTTATTCGGGGGGACGTCAGAGGGGACCGATAAACTCATCTTT. Residues: CAYDTLFGGTSEGTDKLIF.